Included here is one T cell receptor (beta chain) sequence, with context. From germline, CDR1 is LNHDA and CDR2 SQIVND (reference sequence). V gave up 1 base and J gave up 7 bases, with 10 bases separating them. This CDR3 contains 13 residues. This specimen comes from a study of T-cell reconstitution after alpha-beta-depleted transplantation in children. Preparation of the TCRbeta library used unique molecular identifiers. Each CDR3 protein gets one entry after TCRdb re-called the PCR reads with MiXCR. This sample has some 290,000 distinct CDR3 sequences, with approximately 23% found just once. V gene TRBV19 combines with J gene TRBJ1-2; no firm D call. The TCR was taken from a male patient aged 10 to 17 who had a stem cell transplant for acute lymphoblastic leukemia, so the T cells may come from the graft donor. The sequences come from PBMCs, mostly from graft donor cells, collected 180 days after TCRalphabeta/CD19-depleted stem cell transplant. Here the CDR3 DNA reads TGTGCCAGTAGTATAGTCGAAGCAACTGGCTACACCTTC. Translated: CASSIVEATGYTF.